Presented here are 17 T cell receptor beta chains from one specimen sequenced in a study of CD8+ T cells in alopecia areata. Once RNA had been extracted, it was reverse transcribed into cDNA to act as the sequencing template. Libraries were prepared by immunoSEQ multiplex PCR; TCRdb keeps only in-frame clonotypes and omits some of them. The sample has 160,000 or so clones; 65% to 75% are singletons. The sample was CD8+ T cells sorted from blood, taken at week 0. These receptor sequences come from a human donor with alopecia areata.

The chain has TRBV11-2 and TRBJ1-1; D might be TRBD1 (5 bases). The CDR3 sequence is 15 residues long. Germline lookup yields CDR1 SGHAT and CDR2 FQNNGV. The V end was cut by 6 bases, the J end by 1 base, with 15 bases between. For the CDR3, the DNA is TGTGCCAGCAGTTCGCATCCGGGGCCGAACACTGAAGCTTTCTTT. It translates to CASSSHPGPNTEAFF.

This clone has more than one count but fewer than ten. The genes are TRBV7-9 and TRBJ2-7, with D maybe TRBD1 (6 bases). The germline gives CDR1 SEHNR, CDR2 FQNEAQ (reference sequence). CDR3 size: 15 residues. The V end lost 2 bases, the J end lost 7 bases, and 18 bases lay between the germline ends. This chain's CDR3 is CASSLQGPGFREQYF. The CDR3 DNA reads as TGTGCCAGCAGCTTACAGGGGCCTGGTTTTCGGGAGCAGTACTTC.

In this sample, this clone turned up a few times. The CDR3 reads CASSQRGQGAQVTDTQYF. The CDR3 nucleotides are TGCGCCAGCAGCCAACGCGGCCAGGGGGCGCAAGTCACAGATACGCAGTATTTT. V and J are TRBV4-1 and TRBJ2-3, with TRBD1 matching 8 bases. Germline assignment: CDR1 MGHRA and CDR2 YSYEKL. The ends lost 2 bases at V and 2 bases at J; junction bases unmatched: 12. The CDR3 covers 18 residues.

This clone was seen a few times. The chain is built from TRBV6-5 and TRBJ1-1; no clear D gene. CDR1 MNHEY and CDR2 SVGAGI come from the germline V gene. Trimming cost V 0 bases and J 0 bases, with 8 bases left between them. The CDR3 extends over 15 amino acids. CDR3 sequence: CASSYSRRMNTEAFF. The CDR3 DNA is TGTGCCAGCAGTTACTCGCGACGGATGAACACTGAAGCTTTCTTT.

V and J are TRBV6-5 and TRBJ2-1, with a possible D match to TRBD2 (6 bases). Germline V gene lookup returns CDR1 MNHEY and CDR2 SVGAGI. V was pared by 2 bases and J by 6 bases, with 14 bases between. This CDR3 spans 15 amino acids. As DNA, the CDR3 is TGTGCCAGCAGTTACCGGTCAGGGACTCCCAATGAGCAGTTCTTC. Translation: CASSYRSGTPNEQFF.

This rearrangement joins TRBV5-1 to TRBJ2-7, with D maybe TRBD2 (6 bases). V was trimmed by 0 bases and J by 6 bases, leaving 10 bases between them. Germline V gene sequence: CDR1 SGHRS, CDR2 YFSETQ. The CDR3 totals 13 residues. CDR3 bases: TGCGCCAGCAGCTTGGTCGGGGGAGGCGAGCAGTACTTC. Translated: CASSLVGGGEQYF.

The chain couples TRBV5-1 to TRBJ2-1; weak D call: TRBD1 (5 bases). The V end was cut by 0 bases, the J end by 5 bases, with 9 bases between. This CDR3 is built from 14 residues. Germline CDR1 SGHRS, CDR2 YFSETQ. The CDR3 spells CASSLDLRDNEQFF. In nucleotides, the CDR3 is TGCGCCAGCAGCTTGGATCTCAGGGACAATGAGCAGTTCTTC.

The J gene is TRBJ2-3, the V gene TRBV14; 8 nucleotides match TRBD1. V lost 3 bases and J lost 0; bases outside the gene matches: 5. The CDR3 runs to 16 residues. CDR1 and CDR2 from the germline V gene are SGHDN and FVKESK. The CDR3 bases are TGTGCCAGCAGCCAGAGGACAGGGCTGAGCACAGATACGCAGTATTTT. Amino acids: CASSQRTGLSTDTQYF.

A single count supports this clone. The chain combines TRBV9 with TRBJ1-2; TRBD1 agrees at 8 bases. Germline values: CDR1 SGDLS, CDR2 YYNGEE. After removal of 0 bases from V and 8 bases from J, the junction contained 3 bases not matched to a gene. CDR3 length: 13 residues. The CDR3 is CASSVVTGVGYTF. CDR3 sequence (DNA): TGTGCCAGCAGCGTAGTGACAGGGGTCGGCTACACCTTC.

This chain joins TRBV4-2 and TRBJ1-1, with unresolved D. Per the germline V gene, CDR1 is LGHNA and CDR2 is YNFKEQ. The CDR3 consists of 13 residues. V lost 1 base and J 7 bases, leaving 10 bases between the germline ends. CDR3 in amino acids: CASSQGGLVEAFF. Written as DNA, the CDR3 is TGTGCCAGCAGCCAAGGTGGTCTCGTTGAAGCTTTCTTT.

This sequence joins TRBV4-1 and TRBJ2-3, with a tentative D call TRBD2 (5 bases). The CDR3 spans 15 residues. V lost 0 bases and J 0 bases, leaving 7 bases between the germline ends. From germline, CDR1 is MGHRA and CDR2 YSYEKL. CDR3: CASSQEGGSTDTQYF. The CDR3 DNA reads as TGCGCCAGCAGCCAAGAGGGCGGGAGCACAGATACGCAGTATTTT.

This clone has a handful of counts. CDR3 DNA: TGTGCCAGCAGTTTATCGGGGGACAGCGATTCACCCCTCCACTTT. Protein sequence: CASSLSGDSDSPLHF. The rearrangement joins TRBV27 to TRBJ1-6, with 7 bases fitting TRBD1. CDR1 and CDR2 (germline): MNHEY, SMNVEV (reference sequence). This CDR3 has 15 residues. V shed 0 bases, J shed 8 bases, and the junction held 4 bases outside the gene matches.

The rearrangement uses TRBV5-6 and TRBJ2-7, with D hard to call. There are 11 residues in the CDR3. Germline V gives CDR1 SGHDT, CDR2 YYEEEE. Trimming removed 1 base at V and 6 bases at J, with 5 bases between. The CDR3 loop is CASSLRFEQYF. CDR3 in DNA: TGTGCCAGCAGCTTGAGGTTCGAGCAGTACTTC. Supplemented by reference TRBV5-6 and TRBJ2-7, the full variable domain reads DAGVTQSPTHLIKTRGQQVTLRCSPKSGHDTVSWYQQALGQGPQFIFQYYEEEERQRGNFPDRFSGHQFPNYSSELNVNALLLGDSALYLCASSLRFEQYFGPGTRLTVT.

This chain connects TRBV2 to TRBJ2-7; D ambiguous. Germline V gene lookup returns CDR1 SNHLY and CDR2 FYNNEI. The CDR3 is 12 residues long. The germline V and J ends were trimmed by 4 bases and 5 bases, with 9 bases remaining between them. This chain's CDR3 is CASSGLGHEQYF. CDR3 nucleotide sequence: TGTGCCAGCAGTGGCCTAGGGCACGAGCAGTACTTC.

The V and J genes are TRBV27 and TRBJ2-7; D tentatively reads TRBD1 or TRBD2 (5 bases each). CDR1 and CDR2 from the germline V gene are MNHEY and SMNVEV (reference sequence). The V end lost 7 bases, the J end lost 6 bases, and 28 bases lay between the germline ends. This CDR3 has 17 amino acids. The CDR3, as DNA: TGTGCCAGCACGATGCTCACGACCGGGACCCTTCTGAGCGAGCAGTACTTC. Translated, it gives CASTMLTTGTLLSEQYF.

J is TRBJ2-7 and V is TRBV19; 7 positions agree with TRBD1. Germline CDR1 is LNHDA and CDR2 is SQIVND (reference sequence). The CDR3 sequence is 13 residues long. Trimming removed 7 bases from V and 0 bases from J; junction bases left unmatched: 3. The CDR3 is CASMGTVSYEQYF. In DNA, the CDR3 is TGTGCCAGTATGGGGACAGTCTCCTACGAGCAGTACTTC.

This clone turned up a few times. V and J are TRBV27 and TRBJ2-3; D gene unclear. V lost 0 bases, J lost 5 bases, and 12 bases lay in between. This CDR3 has 15 amino acids. CDR1 is MNHEY and CDR2 is SMNVEV in the germline V gene (reference sequence). The CDR3 DNA reads as TGTGCCAGCAGTTTATCGGTCCGGGTTGAAGATACGCAGTATTTT. Translating it yields CASSLSVRVEDTQYF.